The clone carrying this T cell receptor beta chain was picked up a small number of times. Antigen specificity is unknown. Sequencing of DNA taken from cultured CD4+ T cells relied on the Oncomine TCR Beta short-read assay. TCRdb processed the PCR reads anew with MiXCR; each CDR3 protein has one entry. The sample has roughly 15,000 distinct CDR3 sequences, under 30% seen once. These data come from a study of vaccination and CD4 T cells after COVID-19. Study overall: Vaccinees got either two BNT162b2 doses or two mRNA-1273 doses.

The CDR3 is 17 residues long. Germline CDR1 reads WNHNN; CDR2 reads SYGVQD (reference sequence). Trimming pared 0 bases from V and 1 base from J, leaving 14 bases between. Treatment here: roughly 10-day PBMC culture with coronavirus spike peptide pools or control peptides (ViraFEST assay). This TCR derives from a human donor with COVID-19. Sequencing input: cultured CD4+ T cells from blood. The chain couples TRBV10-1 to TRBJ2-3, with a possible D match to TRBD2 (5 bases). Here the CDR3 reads CASSESTNSFGTDTQYF. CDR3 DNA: TGCGCCAGCAGTGAGTCGACTAACAGCTTCGGCACAGATACGCAGTATTTT.